Only a few counts were recorded for the clone carrying this TCR beta chain. Sequencing was done on patients that had shown CD8+CD57+ cell expansion by flow cytometry. Every patient presented with severe acquired aplastic anemia. All patients were therapy-naive when blood was sampled. The sample comes from a study of CD8+CD57+ T cells in acquired aplastic anemia. The wider study: DNA per sorted CD4+ or CD8+ sample ranged roughly 0.19 to 27.4 ug, averaging about 2.9 ug.

The germline gives CDR1 LNHNV, CDR2 YYDKDF (reference sequence). The length of the CDR3 is 15 residues. Trimming took 2 bases from V and 8 from J, leaving 18 bases between them. TCR beta VDJ and CDR3 were profiled, and genomic DNA was the template. Each CDR3 protein is one row after TCRdb ran MiXCR on the reads. Of hundreds of thousands of distinct CDR3 sequences listed, roughly 50% are singletons. The sequenced sample was sorted CD4+, CD8+, or CD8+CD57+ T cells (not recorded which) from PBMCs. The chain is built from TRBV15 and TRBJ1-2, with D perhaps matching TRBD1 (5 bases). This receptor was taken from a human donor with aplastic anemia. This CDR3 is CATSRPPSGLGGYTF. CDR3 bases: TGTGCCACCAGCAGACCCCCCTCAGGGTTGGGGGGCTACACCTTC. Looking up the rest from reference TRBV15 and TRBJ1-2 gives the full variable domain: DAMVIQNPRYQVTQFGKPVTLSCSQTLNHNVMYWYQQKSSQAPKLLFHYYDKDFNNEADTPDNFQSRRPNTSFCFLDIRSPGLGDTAMYLCATSRPPSGLGGYTFGSGTRLTVV.